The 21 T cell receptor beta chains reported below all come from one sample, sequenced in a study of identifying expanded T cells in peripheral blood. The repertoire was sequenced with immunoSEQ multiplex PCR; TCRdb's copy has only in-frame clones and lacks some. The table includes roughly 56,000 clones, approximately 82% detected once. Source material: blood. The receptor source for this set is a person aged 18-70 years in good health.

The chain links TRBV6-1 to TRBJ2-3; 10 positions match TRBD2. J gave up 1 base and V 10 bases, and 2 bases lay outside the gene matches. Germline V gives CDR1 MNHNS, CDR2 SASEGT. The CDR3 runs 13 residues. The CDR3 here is CAIGTSGTDTQYF. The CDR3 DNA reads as TGTGCCATCGGGACTAGCGGCACAGATACGCAGTATTTT.

The CDR3 loop reads CASSLGIWNEQFF. Written as DNA, the CDR3 is TGTGCCAGCAGCTTAGGTATTTGGAATGAGCAGTTCTTC. V is TRBV11-2 and J is TRBJ2-1, with D unresolved. Germline V gene sequence: CDR1 SGHAT, CDR2 FQNNGV. This CDR3 is built from 13 residues. V was shortened by 1 base and J by 7 bases, with 8 bases between the two germline ends.

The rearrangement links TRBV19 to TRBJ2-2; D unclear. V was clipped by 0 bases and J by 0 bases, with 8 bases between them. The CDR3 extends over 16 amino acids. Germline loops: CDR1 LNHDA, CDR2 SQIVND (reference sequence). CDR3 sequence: CASSIDWPANTGELFF. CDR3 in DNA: TGTGCCAGTAGTATAGATTGGCCCGCGAACACCGGGGAGCTGTTTTTT.

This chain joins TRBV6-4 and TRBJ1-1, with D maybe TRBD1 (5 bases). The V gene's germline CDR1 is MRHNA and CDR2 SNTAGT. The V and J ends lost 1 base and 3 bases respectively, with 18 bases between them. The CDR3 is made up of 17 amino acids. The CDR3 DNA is TGTGCCAGCAGTGACTACCCGTTAAGGGGCTCATACACTGAAGCTTTCTTT. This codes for CASSDYPLRGSYTEAFF.

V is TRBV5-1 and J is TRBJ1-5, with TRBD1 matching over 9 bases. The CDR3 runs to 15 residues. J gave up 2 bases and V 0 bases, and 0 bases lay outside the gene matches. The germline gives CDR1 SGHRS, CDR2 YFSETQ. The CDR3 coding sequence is TGCGCCAGCAGCTTGGGACAGGGGGGCAATCAGCCCCAGCATTTT. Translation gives CASSLGQGGNQPQHF.

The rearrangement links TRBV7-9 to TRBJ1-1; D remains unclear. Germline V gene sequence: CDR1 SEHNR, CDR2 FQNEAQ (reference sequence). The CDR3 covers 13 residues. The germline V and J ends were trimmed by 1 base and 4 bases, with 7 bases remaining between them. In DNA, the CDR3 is TGTGCCAGCAGCTTAGGATTCCGCACTGAAGCTTTCTTT. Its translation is CASSLGFRTEAFF.

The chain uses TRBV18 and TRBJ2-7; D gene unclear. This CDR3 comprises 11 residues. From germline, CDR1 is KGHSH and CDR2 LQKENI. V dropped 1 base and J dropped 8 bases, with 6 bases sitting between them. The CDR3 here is CASSPQAKQYF. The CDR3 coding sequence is TGTGCCAGCTCACCACAGGCAAAGCAGTACTTC.

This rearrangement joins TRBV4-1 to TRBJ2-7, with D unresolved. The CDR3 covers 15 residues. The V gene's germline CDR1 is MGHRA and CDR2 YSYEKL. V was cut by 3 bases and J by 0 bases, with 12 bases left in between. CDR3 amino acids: CASSQTQESSYEQYV. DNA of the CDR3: TGCGCCAGCAGCCAGACCCAGGAGAGCTCCTACGAGCAGTACGTC.

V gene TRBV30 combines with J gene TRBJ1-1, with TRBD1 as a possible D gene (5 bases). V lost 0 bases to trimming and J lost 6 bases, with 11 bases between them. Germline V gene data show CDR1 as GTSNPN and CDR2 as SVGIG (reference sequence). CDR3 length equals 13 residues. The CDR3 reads CAWSVNRWAEAFF. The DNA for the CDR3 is TGTGCCTGGAGTGTTAACAGGTGGGCTGAAGCTTTCTTT.

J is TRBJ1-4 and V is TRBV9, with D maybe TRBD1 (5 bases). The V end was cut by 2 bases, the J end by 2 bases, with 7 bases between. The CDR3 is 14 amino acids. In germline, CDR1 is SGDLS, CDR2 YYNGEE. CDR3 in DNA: TGTGCCAGCAGCGTGGGGCTTACTAATGAAAAACTGTTTTTT. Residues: CASSVGLTNEKLFF.

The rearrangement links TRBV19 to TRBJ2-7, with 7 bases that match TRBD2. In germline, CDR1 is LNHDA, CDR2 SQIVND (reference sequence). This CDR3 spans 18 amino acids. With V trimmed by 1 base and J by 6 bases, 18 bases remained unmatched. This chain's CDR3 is CASSIAGGSAVTGVEQYF. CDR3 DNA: TGTGCCAGTAGTATAGCGGGCGGGAGCGCGGTAACAGGCGTCGAGCAGTACTTC.

The CDR3 nucleotides read TGTGCCAGCAGCCAAGTGACAGGGGCCAATGAAAAACTGTTTTTT. This translates into CASSQVTGANEKLFF. The V gene is TRBV4-2, the J gene TRBJ1-4; the match to TRBD1 covers 8 bases. The CDR3 consists of 15 residues. Trimming removed 1 base from V and 5 bases from J; junction bases left unmatched: 3. Germline CDR1 is LGHNA and CDR2 is YNFKEQ.

This CDR3 reads CANKAGTGVETQYF. In nucleotides, the CDR3 is TGTGCCAACAAAGCCGGGACAGGGGTAGAGACCCAGTACTTC. V usage is TRBV2 and J usage is TRBJ2-5, with TRBD1 identical over 10 bases. In germline, CDR1 is SNHLY, CDR2 FYNNEI. The length of the CDR3 is 14 residues. Trimming removed 10 bases from V and 4 bases from J; junction bases left unmatched: 9.

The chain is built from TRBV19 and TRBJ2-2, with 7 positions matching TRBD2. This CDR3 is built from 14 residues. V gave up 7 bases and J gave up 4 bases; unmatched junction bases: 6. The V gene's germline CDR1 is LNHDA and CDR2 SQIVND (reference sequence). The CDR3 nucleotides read TGTGCCAGTAACCCTAGCGGACGCACCGGGGAGCTGTTTTTT. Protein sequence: CASNPSGRTGELFF. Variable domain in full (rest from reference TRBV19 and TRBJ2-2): DGGITQSPKYLFRKEGQNVTLSCEQNLNHDAMYWYRQDPGQGLRLIYYSQIVNDFQKGDIAEGYSVSREKKESFPLTVTSAQKNPTAFYLCASNPSGRTGELFFGEGSRLTVL.

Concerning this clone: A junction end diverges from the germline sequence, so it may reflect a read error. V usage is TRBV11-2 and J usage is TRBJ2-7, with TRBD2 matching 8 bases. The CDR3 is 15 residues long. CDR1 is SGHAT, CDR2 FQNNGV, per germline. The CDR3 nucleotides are TGTGCCAGCAGCTTAGGGGCCCGGGTAGCGGGGACTGTAGGCTTC. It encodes CASSLGARVAGTVGF.

CDR3 loop: CASSDPWTGTEAFF. CDR3 nucleotides: TGTGCCAGCAGTGATCCGTGGACAGGGACTGAAGCTTTCTTT. The chain has TRBV2 and TRBJ1-1; 8 bases are a match to TRBD1. There are 14 residues in the CDR3. Unmatched junction bases numbered 5, after V lost 3 bases and J lost 5 bases. Per germline, CDR1 SNHLY and CDR2 FYNNEI.

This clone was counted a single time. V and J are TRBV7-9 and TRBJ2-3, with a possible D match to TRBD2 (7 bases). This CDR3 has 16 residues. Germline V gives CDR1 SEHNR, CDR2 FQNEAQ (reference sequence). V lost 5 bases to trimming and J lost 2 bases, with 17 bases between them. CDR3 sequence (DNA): TGTGCCAGCAGCCCGGGGGGCCGGGGGGCCACAGATACGCAGTATTTT. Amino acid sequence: CASSPGGRGATDTQYF.

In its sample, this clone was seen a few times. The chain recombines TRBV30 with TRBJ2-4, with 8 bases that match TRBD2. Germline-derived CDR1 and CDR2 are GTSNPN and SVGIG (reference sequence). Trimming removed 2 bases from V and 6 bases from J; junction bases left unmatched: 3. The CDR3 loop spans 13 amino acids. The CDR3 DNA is TGTGCCTGGAGTCGGGGGGGACTAAACATTCAGTACTTC. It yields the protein CAWSRGGLNIQYF.

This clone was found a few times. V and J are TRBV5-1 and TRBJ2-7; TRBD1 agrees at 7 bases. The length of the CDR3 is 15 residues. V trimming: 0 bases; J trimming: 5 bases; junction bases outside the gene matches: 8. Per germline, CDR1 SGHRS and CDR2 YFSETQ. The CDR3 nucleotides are TGCGCCAGCAGCTTGGGGACAGGTGACTTGGACGAGCAGTACTTC. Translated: CASSLGTGDLDEQYF.

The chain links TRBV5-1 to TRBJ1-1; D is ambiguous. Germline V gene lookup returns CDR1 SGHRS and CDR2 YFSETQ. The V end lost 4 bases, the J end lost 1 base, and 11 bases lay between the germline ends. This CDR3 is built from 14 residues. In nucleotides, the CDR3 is TGCGCCAGCAGCGGGAGGGTGGAGAACACTGAAGCTTTCTTT. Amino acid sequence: CASSGRVENTEAFF.

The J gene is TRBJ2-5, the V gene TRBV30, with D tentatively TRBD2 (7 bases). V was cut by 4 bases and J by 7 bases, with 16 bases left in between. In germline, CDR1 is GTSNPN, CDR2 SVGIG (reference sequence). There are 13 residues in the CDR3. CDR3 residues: CAWNPLGGGTQYF. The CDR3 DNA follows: TGTGCCTGGAATCCTCTAGGGGGGGGGACCCAGTACTTC.